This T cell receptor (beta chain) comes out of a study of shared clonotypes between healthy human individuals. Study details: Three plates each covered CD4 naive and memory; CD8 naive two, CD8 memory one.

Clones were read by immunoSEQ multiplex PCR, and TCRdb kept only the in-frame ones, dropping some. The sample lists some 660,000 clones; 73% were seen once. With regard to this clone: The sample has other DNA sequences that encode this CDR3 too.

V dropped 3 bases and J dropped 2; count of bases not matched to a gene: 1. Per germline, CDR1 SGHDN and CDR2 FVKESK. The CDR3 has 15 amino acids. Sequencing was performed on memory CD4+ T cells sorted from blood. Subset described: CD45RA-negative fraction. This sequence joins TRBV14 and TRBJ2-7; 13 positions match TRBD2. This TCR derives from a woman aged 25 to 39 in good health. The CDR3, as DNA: TGTGCCAGCAGCCAGGGACTAGCGGGAACCTACGAGCAGTACTTC. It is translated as CASSQGLAGTYEQYF.